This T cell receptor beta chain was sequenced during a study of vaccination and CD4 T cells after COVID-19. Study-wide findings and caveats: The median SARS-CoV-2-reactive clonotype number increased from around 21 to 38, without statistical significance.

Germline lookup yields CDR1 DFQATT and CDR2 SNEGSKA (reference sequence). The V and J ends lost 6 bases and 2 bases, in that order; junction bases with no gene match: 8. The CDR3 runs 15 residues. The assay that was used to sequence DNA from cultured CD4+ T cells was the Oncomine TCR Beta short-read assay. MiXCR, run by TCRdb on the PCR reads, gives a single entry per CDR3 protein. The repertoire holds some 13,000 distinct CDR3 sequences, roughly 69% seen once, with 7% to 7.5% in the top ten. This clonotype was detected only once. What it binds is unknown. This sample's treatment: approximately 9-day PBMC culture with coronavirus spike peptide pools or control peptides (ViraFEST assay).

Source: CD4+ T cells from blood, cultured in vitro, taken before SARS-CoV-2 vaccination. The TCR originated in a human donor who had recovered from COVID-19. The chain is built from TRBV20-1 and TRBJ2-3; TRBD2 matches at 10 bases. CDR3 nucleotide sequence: TGCAGTGCCAAGATCCTAGCGGGGGACACAGATACGCAGTATTTT. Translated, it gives CSAKILAGDTDTQYF.